This T cell receptor beta chain was identified in a study of cytomegalovirus exposure and HLA in healthy donors. Study overall: Earlier, 150 million to 200 million T cells were analyzed, and about 120 million unique TCR beta sequences were found among them.

There are a few counts of this clone. Primers: 60 Vbeta forward and 13 Jbeta reverse. Assay: immunoSEQ multiplex PCR; the TCRdb copy retains only in-frame clones and omits some. The sample has under 200,000 clones, 77% seen once. The sample comprised PBMCs. The clonotype comes from a woman aged 25-40 years in good health and CMV-seronegative.

The CDR3 coding sequence is TGTGCCTGGAGTGTACGGGGGGGGCCAGGAAACACCATATATTTT. Translated: CAWSVRGGPGNTIYF. The chain combines TRBV30 with TRBJ1-3; the D gene is possibly TRBD1 (6 bases). This CDR3 region has 15 residues. The V gene's germline CDR1 is GTSNPN and CDR2 SVGIG (reference sequence). Trimming pared 0 bases from V and 4 bases from J, leaving 13 bases between.